These T cell receptor beta chains were read from a single sample in a study of blood T cell repertoires in COVID-19. Assay used: immunoSEQ multiplex PCR; TCRdb lists only in-frame clones, some missing. The table records 250,000 to 300,000 clones, about nine tenths of them present only once. Sequencing was performed on peripheral blood. The receptor source for this set is a man aged 50 or older with acute or convalescent COVID-19. Both conserved end residues are part of each CDR3. Each record gives: D gene, V gene, J gene, clone size, CDR3 DNA, CDR3 protein. D genes are given only for firm matches. Rows give clone size only sometimes, using once, few, many, or a class for an expanded clone.

-	TRBV18	TRBJ2-2	-	TGTGCCAGCTCACCACGGTCAGGCAACACCGGGGAGCTGTTTTTT	CASSPRSGNTGELFF
TRBD1	TRBV9	TRBJ2-7	-	TGTGCCACCCGCCCGAGGGACAGGACGACCTACGAGCAGTACTTC	CATRPRDRTTYEQYF
-	TRBV6-5	TRBJ2-7	-	TGTGCCAGCAGTTACTCGGGGAGGACTGCCTACGAGCAGTACTTC	CASSYSGRTAYEQYF
-	TRBV27	TRBJ1-6	-	TGTGCCAGCAGTTTGGCTAATTCACCCCTCCACTTT	CASSLANSPLHF
TRBD1	TRBV2	TRBJ1-1	-	TGTGCCAGCTACTGGACAGGGGGACTGAACACTGAAGCTTTCTTT	CASYWTGGLNTEAFF
-	TRBV21-1	TRBJ1-3	-	TGTGCCAGCAGCCCGAAGGCCTCGGGATCTGGAAACACCATATATTTT	CASSPKASGSGNTIYF
TRBD1	TRBV25-1	TRBJ2-2	-	TGTGCCAGCGTAGGGACAGGGTATGTGGCCGGGGAGCTGTTTTTT	CASVGTGYVAGELFF
TRBD1	TRBV6-5	TRBJ2-7	-	TGTGCCAGCAGTTACTCGACGGGACAGGTGGGCTACGAGCAGTACTTC	CASSYSTGQVGYEQYF
-	TRBV2	TRBJ2-5	-	TGTGCCAGCAGTGACAGGGGCAAGACCCAGTACTTC	CASSDRGKTQYF
-	TRBV6-5	TRBJ2-3	-	TGTGCCAGCAGTTACTCGGGGGCGCGAACAGATACGCAGTATTTT	CASSYSGARTDTQYF
-	TRBV30	TRBJ1-6	-	TGTGCCCTTGACAGAAATTCACCCCTCCACTTT	CALDRNSPLHF
TRBD1	TRBV27	TRBJ1-2	few	TGTGCCAGCAGTTTAACAGGGGTCTATGGCTACACCTTC	CASSLTGVYGYTF
TRBD1	TRBV11-3	TRBJ2-5	once	TGTGCCAGCAGCTCAGCGACAGGGCTCCAAGAGACCCAGTACTTC	CASSSATGLQETQYF
-	TRBV7-7	TRBJ1-3	-	TGTGCTAGCAGCCCCCAGGCACGGGGTAACACCATATATTTT	CASSPQARGNTIYF
TRBD1	TRBV19	TRBJ1-1	-	TGTGCCAGTAGTATTGGGACAGGGGGCGCGGGGACTGAAGCTTTCTTT	CASSIGTGGAGTEAFF
-	TRBV3-1/TRBV3-2	TRBJ1-2	-	TGTGCCAGCAGCCAGACAGACTTCAACTATGGCTACACCTTC	CASSQTDFNYGYTF
TRBD1	TRBV2	TRBJ1-5	-	TGTGCCAGCAGGGACAGGGGAAGGGAACAGCCCCAGCATTTT	CASRDRGREQPQHF
-	TRBV12-5	TRBJ1-1	few	TGTGCTAGTGGCCAAACAGGGACTGAAGCTTTCTTT	CASGQTGTEAFF
-	TRBV29-1	TRBJ1-2	-	TGCGCGACTATGGAGAGCTATGGCTACACCTTC	CATMESYGYTF
TRBD1	TRBV6-5	TRBJ1-2	-	TGTGCCAGCAACCGGGACAGCACTAACTATGGCTACACCTTC	CASNRDSTNYGYTF
TRBD1	TRBV5-4	TRBJ1-2	-	TGTGCCAGCAGCCGGGGGTTCGGGACAGAGGCCTTAAGATATGGCTACACCTTC	CASSRGFGTEALRYGYTF
-	TRBV7-9	TRBJ1-2	-	TGTGCCAGCAGCCCAGAGTCAACAGGCGGCTACACCTTC	CASSPESTGGYTF
-	TRBV4-1	TRBJ2-7	-	TGCGCCAGCAGCCATGCTCCGGGGAACTACGAGCAGTACTTC	CASSHAPGNYEQYF